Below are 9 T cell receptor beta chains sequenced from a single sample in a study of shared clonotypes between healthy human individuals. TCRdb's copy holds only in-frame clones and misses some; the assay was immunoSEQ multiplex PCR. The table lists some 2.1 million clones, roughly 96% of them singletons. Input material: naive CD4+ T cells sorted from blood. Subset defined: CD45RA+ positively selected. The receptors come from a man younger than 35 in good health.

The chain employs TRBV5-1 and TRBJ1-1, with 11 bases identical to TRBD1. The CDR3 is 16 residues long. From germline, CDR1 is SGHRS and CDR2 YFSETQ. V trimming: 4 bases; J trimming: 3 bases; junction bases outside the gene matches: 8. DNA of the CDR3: TGCGCCAGCAGCCCCGGGACAGGGGGGAGGTACACTGAAGCTTTCTTT. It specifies CASSPGTGGRYTEAFF.

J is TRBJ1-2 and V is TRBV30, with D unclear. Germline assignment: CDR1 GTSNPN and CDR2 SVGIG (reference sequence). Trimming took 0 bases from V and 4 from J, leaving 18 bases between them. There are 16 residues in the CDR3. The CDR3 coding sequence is TGTGCCTGGAGTGTACTTCTGGGCTTTGACTCCTATGGCTACACCTTC. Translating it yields CAWSVLLGFDSYGYTF.

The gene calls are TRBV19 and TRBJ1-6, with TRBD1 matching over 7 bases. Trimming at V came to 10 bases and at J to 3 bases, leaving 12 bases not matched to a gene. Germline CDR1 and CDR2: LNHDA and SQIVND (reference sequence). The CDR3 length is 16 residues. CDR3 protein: CATNPGQRIYNSPLHF. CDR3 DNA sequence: TGTGCCACCAATCCGGGACAGCGAATCTATAATTCACCCCTCCACTTT.

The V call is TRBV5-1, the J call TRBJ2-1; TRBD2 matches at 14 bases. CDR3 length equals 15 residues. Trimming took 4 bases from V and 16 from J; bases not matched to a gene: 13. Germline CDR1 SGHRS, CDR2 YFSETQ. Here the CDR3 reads CASSPGTSGSAPRFF. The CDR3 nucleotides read TGCGCCAGCAGCCCGGGGACTAGCGGGAGTGCTCCCCGTTTCTTC. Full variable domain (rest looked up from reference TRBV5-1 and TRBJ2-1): KAGVTQTPRYLIKTRGQQVTLSCSPISGHRSVSWYQQTPGQGLQFLFEYFSETQRNKGNFPGRFSGRQFSNSRSEMNVSTLELGDSALYLCASSPGTSGSAPRFFGPGTRLTVL.

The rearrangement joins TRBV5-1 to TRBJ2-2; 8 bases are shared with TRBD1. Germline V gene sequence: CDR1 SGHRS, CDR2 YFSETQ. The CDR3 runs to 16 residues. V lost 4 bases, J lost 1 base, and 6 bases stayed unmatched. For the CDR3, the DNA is TGCGCCAGCAGCCCCATGACAGGGGAGAACACCGGGGAGCTGTTTTTT. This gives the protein CASSPMTGENTGELFF.

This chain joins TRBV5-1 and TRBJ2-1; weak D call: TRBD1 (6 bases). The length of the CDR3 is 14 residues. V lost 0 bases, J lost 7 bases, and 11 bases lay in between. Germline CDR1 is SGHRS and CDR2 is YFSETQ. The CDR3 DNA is TGCGCCAGCAGCTTGGGGAGTACAGGGAATGAGCAGTTCTTC. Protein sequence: CASSLGSTGNEQFF.

The CDR3 DNA follows: TGTGCCAGCAGCCCCATGGACAGGGGGCCGTACACCGGGGAGCTGTTTTTT. Its translation: CASSPMDRGPYTGELFF. The chain employs TRBV25-1 and TRBJ2-2; 11 positions match TRBD1. CDR3 length equals 17 residues. Germline trimming cut 6 bases from V and 3 bases from J; bases unmatched to any gene: 9. The germline CDR1 and CDR2 sequences are MGHDK and SYGVNS.

CDR3 loop: CASSLDRRSGLINQPQHF. The DNA of the CDR3 is TGTGCCAGCAGCTTAGACCGGAGGTCGGGGCTCATCAATCAGCCCCAGCATTTT. The V call is TRBV11-2, the J call TRBJ1-5; perhaps TRBD1 as D (5 bases). V was shortened by 0 bases and J by 3 bases, with 18 bases between the two germline ends. Germline-derived CDR1 and CDR2 are SGHAT and FQNNGV. The CDR3 runs to 18 residues.

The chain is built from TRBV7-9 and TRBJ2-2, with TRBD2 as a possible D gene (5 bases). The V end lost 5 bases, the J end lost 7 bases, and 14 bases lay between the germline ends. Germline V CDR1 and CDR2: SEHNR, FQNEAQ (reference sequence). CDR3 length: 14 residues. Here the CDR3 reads CASSPGVSFGELFF. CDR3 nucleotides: TGTGCCAGCAGCCCCGGGGTTAGCTTCGGGGAGCTGTTTTTT.